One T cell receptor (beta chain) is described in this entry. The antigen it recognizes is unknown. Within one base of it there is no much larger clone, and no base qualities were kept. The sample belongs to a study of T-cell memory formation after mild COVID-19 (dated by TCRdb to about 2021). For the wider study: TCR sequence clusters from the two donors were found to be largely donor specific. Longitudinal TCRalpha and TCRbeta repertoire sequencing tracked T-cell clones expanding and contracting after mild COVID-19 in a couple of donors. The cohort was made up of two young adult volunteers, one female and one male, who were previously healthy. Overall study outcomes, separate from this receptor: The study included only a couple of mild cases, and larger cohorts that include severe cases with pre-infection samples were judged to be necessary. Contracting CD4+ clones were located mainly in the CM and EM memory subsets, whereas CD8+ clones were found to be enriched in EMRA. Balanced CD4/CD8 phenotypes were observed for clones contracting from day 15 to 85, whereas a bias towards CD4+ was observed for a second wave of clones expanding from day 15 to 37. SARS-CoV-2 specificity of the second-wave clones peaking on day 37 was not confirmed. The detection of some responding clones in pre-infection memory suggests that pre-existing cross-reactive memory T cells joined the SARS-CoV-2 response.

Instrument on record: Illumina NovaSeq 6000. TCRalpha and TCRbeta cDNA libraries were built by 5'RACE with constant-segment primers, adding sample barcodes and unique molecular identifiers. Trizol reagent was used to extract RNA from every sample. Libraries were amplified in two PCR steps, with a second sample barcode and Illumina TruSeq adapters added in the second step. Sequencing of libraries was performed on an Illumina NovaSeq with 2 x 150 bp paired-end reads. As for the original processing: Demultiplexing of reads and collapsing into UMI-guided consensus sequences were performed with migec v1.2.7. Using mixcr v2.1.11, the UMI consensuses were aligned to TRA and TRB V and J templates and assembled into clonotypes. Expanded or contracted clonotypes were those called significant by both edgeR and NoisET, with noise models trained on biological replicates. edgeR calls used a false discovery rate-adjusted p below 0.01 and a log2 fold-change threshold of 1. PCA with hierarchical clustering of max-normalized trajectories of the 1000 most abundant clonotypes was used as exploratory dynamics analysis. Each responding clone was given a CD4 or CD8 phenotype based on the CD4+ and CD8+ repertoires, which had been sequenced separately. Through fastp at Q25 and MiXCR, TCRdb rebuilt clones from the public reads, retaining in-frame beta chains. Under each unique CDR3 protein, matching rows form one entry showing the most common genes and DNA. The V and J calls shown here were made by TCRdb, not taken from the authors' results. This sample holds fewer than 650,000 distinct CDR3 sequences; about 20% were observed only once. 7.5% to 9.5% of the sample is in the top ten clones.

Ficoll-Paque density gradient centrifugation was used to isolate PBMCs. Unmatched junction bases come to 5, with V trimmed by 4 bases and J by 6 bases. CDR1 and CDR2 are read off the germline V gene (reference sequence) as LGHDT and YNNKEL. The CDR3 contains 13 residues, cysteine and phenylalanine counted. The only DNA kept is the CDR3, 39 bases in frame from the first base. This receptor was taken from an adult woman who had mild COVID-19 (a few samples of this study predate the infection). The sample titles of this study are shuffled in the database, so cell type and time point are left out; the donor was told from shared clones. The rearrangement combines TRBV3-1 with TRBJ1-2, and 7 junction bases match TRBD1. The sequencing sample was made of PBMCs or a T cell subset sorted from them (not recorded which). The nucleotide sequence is TGTGCCAGCAGCCGGACAGGCGGTGATGGCTACACCTTC. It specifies CASSRTGGDGYTF.